These 27 T cell receptor beta chains were sequenced from one sample in a study of T cells after yellow fever vaccination. A single record per CDR3 protein comes from TCRdb applying MiXCR to the 5' RACE reads. Among approximately 510,000 distinct CDR3 sequences, less than 25% were seen once, and the ten largest hold about 15%. The sample here was PBMCs, taken roughly 20 days after the first yellow fever vaccination. These receptors all come from a man between 18 and 29 years old who received the YFV17D yellow fever vaccine.

The V call is TRBV9, the J call TRBJ1-6; 10 bases are shared with TRBD1. Germline CDR1 is SGDLS and CDR2 is YYNGEE. The CDR3 runs 17 residues. V gave up 6 bases and J gave up 7 bases; unmatched junction bases: 13. CDR3 protein: CASMEGTGAGTNSPLHF. CDR3 nucleotides: TGTGCCAGCATGGAAGGGACAGGGGCCGGTACGAATTCACCCCTCCACTTT.

This clonotype was seen ten or more times. The rearrangement links TRBV29-1 to TRBJ2-1; TRBD1 matches 10 bases. The CDR3 sequence is 14 residues long. Looked up from germline, CDR1 is SQVTM and CDR2 is ANQGSEA. V was pared by 7 bases and J by 3 bases, with 6 bases of the junction left unmatched. The CDR3 nucleotides read TGCAGCGCCGGGGACAGGGGCATCTACAATGAGCAGTTCTTC. Protein: CSAGDRGIYNEQFF.

The chain couples TRBV27 to TRBJ2-7, with 8 bases matching TRBD1. CDR1 MNHEY and CDR2 SMNVEV come from the germline V gene (reference sequence). There are 18 residues in the CDR3. V dropped 5 bases and J dropped 3; count of bases not matched to a gene: 18. As DNA, the CDR3 is TGTGCCAGCAGTCCCCTCAGACAGGGGAGGACCCTTTACTACGAGCAGTACTTC. Translating gives CASSPLRQGRTLYYEQYF.

The CDR3 sequence is CASSLEVASYNEQFF. CDR3 bases: TGTGCCAGCAGCTTAGAAGTAGCATCCTACAATGAGCAGTTCTTC. This sequence joins TRBV7-6 and TRBJ2-1, with D unclear. Trimming pared 1 base from V and 1 base from J, leaving 8 bases between. Germline CDR1 reads SGHVS; CDR2 reads FNYEAQ. There are 15 residues in the CDR3.

This clonotype was detected a few times. This CDR3 is CAIKPSGNQPQHF. The CDR3 nucleotides read TGTGCCATCAAACCGTCAGGCAATCAGCCCCAGCATTTT. The chain combines TRBV10-3 with TRBJ1-5; D gene ambiguous. Germline loops: CDR1 ENHRY, CDR2 SYGVKD. The CDR3 spans 13 residues. V lost 7 bases and J lost 2, with 9 bases in between.

This chain connects TRBV12-3 or TRBV12-4 to TRBJ2-7; 10 positions match TRBD2. The CDR3 is 15 residues long. V dropped 5 bases and J dropped 3; count of bases not matched to a gene: 7. The CDR3 here is CASSRGTSVNYEQYF. CDR3 sequence (DNA): TGTGCCAGCAGTCGGGGGACTAGCGTGAACTACGAGCAGTACTTC.

The chain links TRBV29-1 to TRBJ2-5, with D perhaps matching TRBD2 (5 bases). The CDR3 spans 14 residues. Germline CDR1 reads SQVTM; CDR2 reads ANQGSEA. The V and J ends lost 2 bases and 0 bases respectively, with 10 bases between them. The CDR3 coding sequence is TGCAGCGTTGAAATTCGGGGAAACCAAGAGACCCAGTACTTC. Translation: CSVEIRGNQETQYF.

The chain couples TRBV20-1 to TRBJ2-5; 10 nucleotides match TRBD1. Germline trimming cut 6 bases from V and 5 bases from J; bases unmatched to any gene: 6. The CDR3 runs 13 residues. CDR1 is DFQATT, CDR2 SNEGSKA, per germline (reference sequence). The DNA for the CDR3 is TGCAGTGCCTTGACAGGGGGCCTGGAGACCCAGTACTTC. It specifies CSALTGGLETQYF.

The chain combines TRBV7-9 with TRBJ1-1; D is unclear. This CDR3 has 13 residues. V was shortened by 10 bases and J by 3 bases, with 15 bases between the two germline ends. The germline gives CDR1 SEHNR, CDR2 FQNEAQ (reference sequence). CDR3 residues: CATTPGWDTEAFF. CDR3 sequence (DNA): TGTGCCACCACCCCCGGGTGGGACACTGAAGCTTTCTTT.

The rearrangement links TRBV6-2 or TRBV6-3 to TRBJ2-5; TRBD2 matches at 9 bases. Germline loops: CDR1 MNHEY, CDR2 SVGEGT. The ends lost 6 bases at V and 5 bases at J; junction bases unmatched: 1. This CDR3 has 12 residues. CDR3 in amino acids: CASSGLAETQYF. CDR3 coding DNA: TGTGCCAGCAGCGGACTAGCGGAGACCCAGTACTTC.

This clonotype showed up many times. The CDR3, as DNA: TGTGCCATCAGTGAGGGGACAGGGCCGAGGGCCAACGTCCTGACTTTC. Translation gives CAISEGTGPRANVLTF. The chain recombines TRBV10-3 with TRBJ2-6, with 9 bases that match TRBD1. Trimming at V came to 2 bases and at J to 5 bases, leaving 4 bases not matched to a gene. Germline assignment: CDR1 ENHRY and CDR2 SYGVKD. The CDR3 runs to 16 residues.

The rearrangement links TRBV5-5 to TRBJ2-2; possible D gene TRBD2, 5 bases. The CDR3 extends over 15 amino acids. The V gene lost 1 base and the J gene lost 6 bases, with 13 bases spanning the gap. Per germline, CDR1 SGHKS and CDR2 YYEKEE (reference sequence). The CDR3 nucleotides read TGTGCCAGCAGCTTGATAACGGGGTTCTCCGGGGAGCTGTTTTTT. This codes for CASSLITGFSGELFF.

This clonotype was detected a few times. This chain connects TRBV11-2 to TRBJ2-7; D ambiguous. Germline values: CDR1 SGHAT, CDR2 FQNNGV. The V gene lost 0 bases and the J gene lost 0 bases, with 9 bases spanning the gap. The CDR3 loop spans 15 amino acids. The CDR3 reads CASSLESPASYEQYF. CDR3 nucleotides: TGTGCCAGCAGCTTAGAATCTCCGGCCTCCTACGAGCAGTACTTC.

CDR3 loop: CSASLLTEQYF. For the CDR3, the DNA is TGCAGTGCCAGTCTCCTCACAGAGCAGTACTTC. The rearrangement joins TRBV20-1 to TRBJ2-7; D is undetermined. The CDR3 consists of 11 residues. The germline gives CDR1 DFQATT, CDR2 SNEGSKA (reference sequence). The V gene lost 6 bases and the J gene lost 7 bases, with 13 bases spanning the gap.

This clonotype has just a few counts. This chain joins TRBV6-1 and TRBJ2-7; TRBD1 agrees at 7 bases. Germline CDR1 reads MNHNS; CDR2 reads SASEGT. The CDR3 is 13 amino acids. The V segment lost 6 bases and the J segment 2 bases; nucleotides outside the gene matches: 4. CDR3 in DNA: TGTGCCAGCAGCCGTGGGACAGCCTACGAGCAGTACGTC. Protein: CASSRGTAYEQYV.

The chain combines TRBV10-1 with TRBJ2-5; 10 bases are a match to TRBD1. The CDR3 is made up of 16 amino acids. V lost 5 bases to trimming and J lost 4 bases; unmatched junction nucleotides: 10. Germline V gene data show CDR1 as WNHNN and CDR2 as SYGVQD (reference sequence). The CDR3 DNA reads as TGCGCCAGCAGTCCGACCGGGACAGGGGATAGAGAGACCCAGTACTTC. Translating it yields CASSPTGTGDRETQYF.

This clonotype came up many times. The chain recombines TRBV5-6 with TRBJ2-1; the D is unclear. Germline CDR1 and CDR2: SGHDT and YYEEEE. V was pared by 2 bases and J by 6 bases, with 3 bases between. The CDR3 is 11 amino acids. CDR3 in amino acids: CASSLINEQFF. In nucleotides, the CDR3 is TGTGCCAGCAGCTTAATCAATGAGCAGTTCTTC.

V gene TRBV27 combines with J gene TRBJ1-2; the D gene is possibly TRBD1 (6 bases). This CDR3 has 15 amino acids. The germline V gene has CDR1 MNHEY and CDR2 SMNVEV (reference sequence). V lost 6 bases and J 8 bases, leaving 22 bases between the germline ends. The DNA of the CDR3 is TGTGCCAGCAGGAAAGCGACAGGAGGTGGCGAAGGCTACACCTTC. Amino acid sequence: CASRKATGGGEGYTF.

In this sample, this clonotype turned up a few times. The chain uses TRBV3-1 and TRBJ2-7; 9 bases align to TRBD1. V shed 1 base, J shed 12 bases, and the junction held 7 bases outside the gene matches. CDR3 length equals 13 residues. Germline lookup yields CDR1 LGHDT and CDR2 YNNKEL (reference sequence). The CDR3 DNA follows: TGTGCCAGCAGCCAAGCGGGGGACAGGGCGCGGTACTTC. It translates to CASSQAGDRARYF.

This clonotype appeared a few times. The chain carries TRBV29-1 and TRBJ2-6; D might be TRBD1 (5 bases). Per the germline V gene, CDR1 is SQVTM and CDR2 is ANQGSEA. The CDR3 has 16 amino acids. V lost 7 bases and J lost 0, with 16 bases in between. Written as DNA, the CDR3 is TGCAGCGCCTCCCAGGGCGCCCCCTCTGGGGCCAACGTCCTGACTTTC. Protein sequence: CSASQGAPSGANVLTF.

This clonotype has more than one count but fewer than ten. V is TRBV5-1 and J is TRBJ2-7; TRBD1 matches at 9 bases. V dropped 3 bases and J dropped 2; count of bases not matched to a gene: 3. This CDR3 has 14 residues. CDR1 and CDR2 (germline): SGHRS, YFSETQ. CDR3 DNA sequence: TGCGCCAGCAGCTGGGGACAGGGCCCCTACGAGCAGTACGTC. Translation: CASSWGQGPYEQYV.

This clonotype was detected ten times or more. The chain carries TRBV7-8 and TRBJ2-1; 10 nucleotides align to TRBD2. The CDR3 has 15 residues. Germline trimming cut 7 bases from V and 7 bases from J; bases unmatched to any gene: 10. Germline CDR1 SGHVS, CDR2 FQNEAQ. The CDR3, as DNA: TGTGCCAGCATCCTTCGGGGACTAGCGAGGAATGAGCAGTTCTTC. Protein product: CASILRGLARNEQFF.

This clonotype was seen a few times. The J gene is TRBJ1-1, the V gene TRBV12-3 or TRBV12-4; the D is unclear. Trimming took off 2 bases at V and 6 bases at J, with 10 bases between the two ends. The CDR3 runs 13 residues. Written as DNA, the CDR3 is TGTGCCAGCAGTTTAATGGCCGCCGCTGAAGCTTTCTTT. It specifies CASSLMAAAEAFF.

A few counts support this clonotype. This sequence joins TRBV4-3 and TRBJ2-7; TRBD2 matches 8 bases. The V segment lost 5 bases and the J segment 0 bases; nucleotides outside the gene matches: 15. Germline CDR1 LGHNA, CDR2 YSLEER. The CDR3 has 18 amino acids. CDR3 in DNA: TGCGCCAGCAGCTCCCGTGGTAGCGGGGATACTAGCTCCTACGAGCAGTACGTC. This sequence encodes CASSSRGSGDTSSYEQYV.

This clonotype was counted only a few times. The chain joins TRBV29-1 to TRBJ1-2; 11 nucleotides align to TRBD1. The CDR3 runs 14 residues. V dropped 6 bases and J dropped 4; count of bases not matched to a gene: 7. The germline gives CDR1 SQVTM, CDR2 ANQGSEA. CDR3 residues: CSVGDRGGFYGYTF. Written as DNA, the CDR3 is TGCAGCGTGGGGGACAGGGGGGGTTTCTATGGCTACACCTTC. The full variable domain, with the rest looked up from reference TRBV29-1 and TRBJ1-2, is SAVISQKPSRDICQRGTSLTIQCQVDSQVTMMFWYRQQPGQSLTLIATANQGSEATYESGFVIDKFPISRPNLTFSTLTVSNMSPEDSSIYLCSVGDRGGFYGYTFGSGTRLTVV.

The V gene is TRBV6-5, the J gene TRBJ2-5; a possible D gene is TRBD1 (7 bases). Germline V gene data show CDR1 as MNHEY and CDR2 as SVGAGI. The CDR3 runs to 15 residues. V gave up 4 bases and J gave up 7 bases, with 19 bases separating them. This chain's CDR3 is CASSWAGPRQGTQYF. In nucleotides, the CDR3 is TGTGCCAGCAGTTGGGCGGGACCGCGACAGGGGACCCAGTACTTC.

This clonotype was counted only a few times. The J gene is TRBJ1-4, the V gene TRBV20-1; 7 nucleotides align to TRBD1. Germline V lookup: CDR1 DFQATT, CDR2 SNEGSKA (reference sequence). The junction had 4 bases not matched to a gene; V was cut back by 8 bases and J by 1 base. This CDR3 comprises 13 residues. CDR3 in amino acids: CSLRQGTNEKLFF. As DNA, the CDR3 is TGCAGTTTACGACAGGGAACTAATGAAAAACTGTTTTTT.